This T cell receptor beta chain was obtained from a study of cytomegalovirus exposure and HLA in healthy donors. Trimming removed 6 bases at V and 2 bases at J, with 17 bases between. The CDR3 has 15 residues. Germline V CDR1 and CDR2: MDHEN, SYDVKM. Measured with immunoSEQ multiplex PCR; TCRdb has only the in-frame clones, and not every one. This table holds approximately 71,000 clones, about 95% found once. Points from the study as a whole: The authors enumerated around 150 TCR beta chains as linked to cytomegalovirus. Specificity of a few CMV-associated chains for CMV antigens was verified in vitro. According to a subsequent analysis, TCR clusters from the first cohort were inclined to appear together in the 130 or so validation repertoires.

The donors were members of the validation cohort, which comprised roughly 130 subjects and was separate from the first cohort of more than 500 subjects. Points on this clone: What it recognizes is unknown.

Material for sequencing was PBMCs. The chain couples TRBV28 to TRBJ2-7; possible D gene TRBD1, 6 bases. This TCR derives from a woman younger than 30 in good health and CMV-seronegative. The chain's CDR3 is CASSPSRGPTYEQYF. The DNA for the CDR3 is TGTGCCAGCAGCCCCTCCAGGGGACCCACCTACGAGCAGTACTTC.